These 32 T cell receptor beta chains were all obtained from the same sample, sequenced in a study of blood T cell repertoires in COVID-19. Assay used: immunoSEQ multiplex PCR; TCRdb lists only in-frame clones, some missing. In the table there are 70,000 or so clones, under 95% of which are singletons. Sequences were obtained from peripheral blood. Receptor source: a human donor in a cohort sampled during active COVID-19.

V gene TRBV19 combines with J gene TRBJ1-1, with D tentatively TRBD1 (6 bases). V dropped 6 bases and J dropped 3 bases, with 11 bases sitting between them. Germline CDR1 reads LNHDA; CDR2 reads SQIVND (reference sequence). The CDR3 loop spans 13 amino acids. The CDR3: CASRKNRDTEAFF. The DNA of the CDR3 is TGTGCCAGTAGGAAAAACAGGGACACTGAAGCTTTCTTT.

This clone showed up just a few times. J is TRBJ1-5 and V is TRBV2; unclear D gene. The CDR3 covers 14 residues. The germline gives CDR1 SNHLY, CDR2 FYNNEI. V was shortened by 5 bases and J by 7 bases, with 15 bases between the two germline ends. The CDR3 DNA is TGTGCCAGCAGTTTTGGAGGGAGAGCACAGCCCCAGCATTTT. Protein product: CASSFGGRAQPQHF.

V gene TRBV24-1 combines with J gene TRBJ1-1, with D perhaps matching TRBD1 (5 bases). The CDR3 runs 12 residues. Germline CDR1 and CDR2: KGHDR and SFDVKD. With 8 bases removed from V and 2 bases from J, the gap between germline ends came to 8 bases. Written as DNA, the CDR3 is TGTGCCACCACAGGGATTAACACTGAAGCTTTCTTT. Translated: CATTGINTEAFF.

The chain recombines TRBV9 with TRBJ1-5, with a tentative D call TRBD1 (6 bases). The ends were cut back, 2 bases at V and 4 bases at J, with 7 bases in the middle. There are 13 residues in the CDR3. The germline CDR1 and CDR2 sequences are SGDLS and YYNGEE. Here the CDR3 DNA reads TGTGCCAGCAGCGTCCAGGGGAATCAGCCCCAGCATTTT. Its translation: CASSVQGNQPQHF.

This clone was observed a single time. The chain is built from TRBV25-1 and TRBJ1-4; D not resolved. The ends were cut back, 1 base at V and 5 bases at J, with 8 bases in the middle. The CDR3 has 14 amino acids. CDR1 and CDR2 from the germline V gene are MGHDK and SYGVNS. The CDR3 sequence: CASSESVSNEKLFF. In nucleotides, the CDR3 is TGTGCCAGCAGTGAATCTGTTTCGAATGAAAAACTGTTTTTT.

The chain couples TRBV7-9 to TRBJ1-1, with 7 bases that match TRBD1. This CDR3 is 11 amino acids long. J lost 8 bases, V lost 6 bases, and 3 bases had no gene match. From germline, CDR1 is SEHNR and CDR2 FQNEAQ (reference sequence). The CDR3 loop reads CASSRDREAFF. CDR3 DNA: TGTGCCAGCAGTAGGGACAGAGAAGCTTTCTTT. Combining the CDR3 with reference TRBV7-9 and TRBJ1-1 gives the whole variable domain DTGVSQNPRHKITKRGQNVTFRCDPISEHNRLYWYRQTLGQGPEFLTYFQNEAQLEKSRLLSDRFSAERPKGSFSTLEIQRTEQGDSAMYLCASSRDREAFFGQGTRLTVV.

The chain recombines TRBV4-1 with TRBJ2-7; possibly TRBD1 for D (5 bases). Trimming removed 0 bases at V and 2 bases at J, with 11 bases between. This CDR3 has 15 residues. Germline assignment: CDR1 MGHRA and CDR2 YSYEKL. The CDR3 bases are TGCGCCAGCAGCCAAGAAAGGGGCAGGGCCTACGAGCAGTACTTC. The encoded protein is CASSQERGRAYEQYF.

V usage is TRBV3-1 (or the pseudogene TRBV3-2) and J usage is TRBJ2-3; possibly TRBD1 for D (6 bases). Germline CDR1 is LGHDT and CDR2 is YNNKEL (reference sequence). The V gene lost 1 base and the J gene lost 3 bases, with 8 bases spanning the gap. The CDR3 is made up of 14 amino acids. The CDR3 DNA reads TGTGCCAGCAGCCAAGGAAGGGGGACAGATACGCAGTATTTT. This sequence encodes CASSQGRGTDTQYF.

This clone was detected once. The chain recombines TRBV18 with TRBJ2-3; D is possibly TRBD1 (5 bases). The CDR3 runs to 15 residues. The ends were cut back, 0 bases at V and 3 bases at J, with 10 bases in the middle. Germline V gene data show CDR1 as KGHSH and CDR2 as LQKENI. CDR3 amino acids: CASSPPNAGTDTQYF. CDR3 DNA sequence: TGTGCCAGCTCACCACCGAACGCAGGGACAGATACGCAGTATTTT.

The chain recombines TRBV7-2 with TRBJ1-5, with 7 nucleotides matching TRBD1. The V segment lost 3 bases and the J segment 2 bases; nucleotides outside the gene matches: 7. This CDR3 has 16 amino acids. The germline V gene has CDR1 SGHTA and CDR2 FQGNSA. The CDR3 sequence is CASSFKVGQGNQPQHF. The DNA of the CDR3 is TGTGCCAGCAGCTTCAAAGTCGGACAGGGCAATCAGCCCCAGCATTTT.

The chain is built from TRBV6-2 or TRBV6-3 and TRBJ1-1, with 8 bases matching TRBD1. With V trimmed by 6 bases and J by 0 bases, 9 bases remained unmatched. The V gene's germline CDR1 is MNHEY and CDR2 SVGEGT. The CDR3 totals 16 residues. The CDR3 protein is CASSQSRDRLNTEAFF. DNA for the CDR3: TGTGCCAGCAGCCAATCCCGGGACAGGTTGAACACTGAAGCTTTCTTT.

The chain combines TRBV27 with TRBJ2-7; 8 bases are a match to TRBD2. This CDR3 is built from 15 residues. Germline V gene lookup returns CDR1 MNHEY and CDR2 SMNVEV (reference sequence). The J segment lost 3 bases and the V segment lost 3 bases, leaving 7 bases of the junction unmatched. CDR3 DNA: TGTGCCAGCAGTTTGGCGGGAGGTGAGGGCTACGAGCAGTACTTC. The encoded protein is CASSLAGGEGYEQYF.

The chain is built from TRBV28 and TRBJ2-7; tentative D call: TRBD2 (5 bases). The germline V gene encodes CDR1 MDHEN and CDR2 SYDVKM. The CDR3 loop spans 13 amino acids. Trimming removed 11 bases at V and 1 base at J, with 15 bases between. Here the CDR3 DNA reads TGTGCCGTGAGATGGAGCGGATCCTACGAGCAGTACTTC. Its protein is CAVRWSGSYEQYF. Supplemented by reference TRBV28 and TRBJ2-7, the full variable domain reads DVKVTQSSRYLVKRTGEKVFLECVQDMDHENMFWYRQDPGLGLRLIYFSYDVKMKEKGDIPEGYSVSREKKERFSLILESASTNQTSMYLCAVRWSGSYEQYFGPGTRLTVT.

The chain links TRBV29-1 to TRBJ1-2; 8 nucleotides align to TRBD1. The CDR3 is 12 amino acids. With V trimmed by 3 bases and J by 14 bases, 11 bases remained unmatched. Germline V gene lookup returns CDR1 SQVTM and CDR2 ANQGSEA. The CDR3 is CSVDPPRTGNTF. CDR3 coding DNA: TGCAGCGTTGACCCGCCCCGGACAGGGAATACCTTC.

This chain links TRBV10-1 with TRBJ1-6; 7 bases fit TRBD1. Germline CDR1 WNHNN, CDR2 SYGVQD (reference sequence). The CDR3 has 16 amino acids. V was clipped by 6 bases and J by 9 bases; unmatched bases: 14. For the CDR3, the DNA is TGCGCCAGCAGGTTTAAGACAGGGACGGGGAGTTCACCCCTCCACTTT. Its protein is CASRFKTGTGSSPLHF.

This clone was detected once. CDR3 in amino acids: CASSQVGGRATEAFF. The CDR3 DNA is TGTGCCAGCAGCCAAGTAGGCGGCAGGGCCACTGAAGCTTTCTTT. The chain recombines TRBV14 with TRBJ1-1; D possibly corresponds to TRBD1 (5 bases). Germline CDR1 is SGHDN and CDR2 is FVKESK. V lost 1 base, J lost 4 bases, and 13 bases lay in between. This CDR3 is 15 amino acids long.

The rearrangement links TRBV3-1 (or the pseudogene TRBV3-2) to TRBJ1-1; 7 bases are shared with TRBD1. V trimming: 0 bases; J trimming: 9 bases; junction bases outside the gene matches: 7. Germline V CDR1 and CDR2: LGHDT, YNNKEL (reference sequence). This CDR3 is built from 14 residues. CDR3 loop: CASSQELDRVKAFF. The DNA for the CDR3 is TGTGCCAGCAGCCAAGAACTAGACAGGGTAAAAGCTTTCTTT.

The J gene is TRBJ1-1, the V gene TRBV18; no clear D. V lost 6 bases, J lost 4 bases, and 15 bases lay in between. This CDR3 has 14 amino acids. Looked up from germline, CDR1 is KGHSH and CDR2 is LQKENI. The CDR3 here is CASSPPFGRTEAFF. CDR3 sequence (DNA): TGTGCCAGCTCTCCCCCCTTTGGCCGCACTGAAGCTTTCTTT.

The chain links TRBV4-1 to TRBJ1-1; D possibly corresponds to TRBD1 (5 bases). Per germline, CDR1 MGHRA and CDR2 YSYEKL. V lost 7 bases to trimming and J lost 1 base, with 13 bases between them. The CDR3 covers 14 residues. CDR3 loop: CASKLREGNTEAFF. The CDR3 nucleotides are TGCGCCAGCAAACTCAGGGAGGGGAACACTGAAGCTTTCTTT.

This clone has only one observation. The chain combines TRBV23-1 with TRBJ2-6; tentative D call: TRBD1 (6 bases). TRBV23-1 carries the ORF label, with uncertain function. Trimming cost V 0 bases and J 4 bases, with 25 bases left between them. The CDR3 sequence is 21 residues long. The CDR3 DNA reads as TGCGCCAGCAGTCAATCAGCCGTACACAGGGAAGGAGATTCCGGGGCCAACGTCCTGACTTTC. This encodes CASSQSAVHREGDSGANVLTF.

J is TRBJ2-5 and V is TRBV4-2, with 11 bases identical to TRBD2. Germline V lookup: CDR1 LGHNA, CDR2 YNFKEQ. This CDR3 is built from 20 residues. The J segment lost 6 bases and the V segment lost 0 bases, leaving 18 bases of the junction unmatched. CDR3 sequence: CASSQEKGVSGGAERQTQYF. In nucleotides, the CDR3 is TGTGCCAGCAGCCAAGAGAAGGGCGTTAGCGGGGGGGCCGAGAGGCAGACCCAGTACTTC.

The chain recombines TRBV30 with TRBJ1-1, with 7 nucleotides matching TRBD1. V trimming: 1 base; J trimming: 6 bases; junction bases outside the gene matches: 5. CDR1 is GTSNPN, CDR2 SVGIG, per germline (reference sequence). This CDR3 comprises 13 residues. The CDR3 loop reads CAWSGQGLAEAFF. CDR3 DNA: TGTGCCTGGAGTGGACAGGGCCTGGCTGAAGCTTTCTTT. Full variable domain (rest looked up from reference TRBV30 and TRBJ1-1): SQTIHQWPATLVQPVGSPLSLECTVEGTSNPNLYWYRQAAGRGLQLLFYSVGIGQISSEVPQNLSASRPQDRQFILSSKKLLLSDSGFYLCAWSGQGLAEAFFGQGTRLTVV.

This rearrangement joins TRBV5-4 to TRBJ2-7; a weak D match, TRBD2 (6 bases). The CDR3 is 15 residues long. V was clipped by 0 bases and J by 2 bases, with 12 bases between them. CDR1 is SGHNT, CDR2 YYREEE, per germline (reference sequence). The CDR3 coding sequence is TGTGCCAGCAGCTTGGGGGACGGGGGAGCCTACGAGCAGTACTTC. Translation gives CASSLGDGGAYEQYF.

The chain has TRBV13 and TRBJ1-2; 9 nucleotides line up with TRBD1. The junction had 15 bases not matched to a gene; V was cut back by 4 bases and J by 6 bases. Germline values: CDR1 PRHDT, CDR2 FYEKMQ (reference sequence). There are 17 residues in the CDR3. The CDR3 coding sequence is TGTGCCAGCAGCTCCATAGATTGGACAGGGGTGGGCGATGGCTACACCTTC. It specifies CASSSIDWTGVGDGYTF.

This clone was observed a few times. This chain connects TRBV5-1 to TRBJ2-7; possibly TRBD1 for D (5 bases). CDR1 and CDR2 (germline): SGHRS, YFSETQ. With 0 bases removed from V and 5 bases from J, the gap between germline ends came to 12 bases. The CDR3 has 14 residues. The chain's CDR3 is CASSLDQGWDEQYF. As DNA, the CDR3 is TGCGCCAGCAGCTTGGATCAGGGCTGGGACGAGCAGTACTTC.

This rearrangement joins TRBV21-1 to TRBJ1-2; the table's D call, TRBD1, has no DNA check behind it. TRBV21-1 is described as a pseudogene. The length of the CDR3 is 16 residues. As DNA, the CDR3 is TGTGCCAGCAGCAGGGGAATGGTTTTGGGGCCCCATGGCTACACCTTC. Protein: CASSRGMVLGPHGYTF.

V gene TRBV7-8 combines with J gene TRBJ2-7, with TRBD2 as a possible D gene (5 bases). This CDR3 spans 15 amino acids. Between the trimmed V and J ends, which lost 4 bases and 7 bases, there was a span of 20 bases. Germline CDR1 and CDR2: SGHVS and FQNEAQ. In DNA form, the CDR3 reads TGTGCCAGCAGCTGGGGTTCGGCCGACTACTGGGAGCAGTACTTC. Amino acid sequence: CASSWGSADYWEQYF.

The CDR3 nucleotides read TGCGCCAGCAGCCAGGCCAGGGGGCTAGGACAGCCCCAGCATTTT. It yields the protein CASSQARGLGQPQHF. The chain recombines TRBV4-3 with TRBJ1-5; TRBD1 matches 8 bases. Germline trimming cut 3 bases from V and 7 bases from J; bases unmatched to any gene: 8. CDR3 length: 15 amino acids. CDR1 and CDR2 (germline): LGHNA, YSLEER.

CDR3 amino acids: CASSQATGGDGAFF. The CDR3 DNA reads TGTGCCAGCAGCCAAGCTACGGGGGGGGACGGAGCTTTCTTT. V and J are TRBV4-2 and TRBJ1-1, with D possibly matching TRBD1 (5 bases). The V end was cut by 1 base, the J end by 10 bases, with 16 bases between. Germline values: CDR1 LGHNA, CDR2 YNFKEQ. The CDR3 runs to 14 residues.

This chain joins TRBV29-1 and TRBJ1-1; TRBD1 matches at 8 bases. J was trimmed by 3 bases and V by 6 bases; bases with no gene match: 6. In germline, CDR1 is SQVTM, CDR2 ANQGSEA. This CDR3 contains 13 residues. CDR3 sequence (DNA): TGCAGCGTAGAGACAGGGGAAGACACTGAAGCTTTCTTT. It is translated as CSVETGEDTEAFF.

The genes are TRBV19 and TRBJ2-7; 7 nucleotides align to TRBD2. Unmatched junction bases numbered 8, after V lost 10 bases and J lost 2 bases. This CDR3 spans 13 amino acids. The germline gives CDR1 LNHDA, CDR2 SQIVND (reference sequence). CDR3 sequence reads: CATSGGGTYEQYF. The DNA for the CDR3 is TGTGCCACCTCGGGCGGGGGTACCTACGAGCAGTACTTC.

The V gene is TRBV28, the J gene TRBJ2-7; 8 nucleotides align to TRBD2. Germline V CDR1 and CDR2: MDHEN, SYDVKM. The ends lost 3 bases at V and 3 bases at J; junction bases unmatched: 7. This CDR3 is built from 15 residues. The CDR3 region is CASSFAPGTSYEQYF. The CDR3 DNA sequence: TGTGCCAGCAGTTTCGCCCCCGGGACTAGCTACGAGCAGTACTTC.